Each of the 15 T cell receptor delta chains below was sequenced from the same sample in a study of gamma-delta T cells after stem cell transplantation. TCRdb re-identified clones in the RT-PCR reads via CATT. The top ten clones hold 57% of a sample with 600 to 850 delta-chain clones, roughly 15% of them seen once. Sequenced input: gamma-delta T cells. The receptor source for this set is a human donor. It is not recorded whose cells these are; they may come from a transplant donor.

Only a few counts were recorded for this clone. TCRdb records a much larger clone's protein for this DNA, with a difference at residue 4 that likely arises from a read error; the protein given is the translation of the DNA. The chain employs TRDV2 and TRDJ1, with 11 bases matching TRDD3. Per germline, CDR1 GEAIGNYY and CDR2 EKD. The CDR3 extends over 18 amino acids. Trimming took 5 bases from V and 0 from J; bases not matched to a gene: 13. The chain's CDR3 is CACGIVGDTRSYTDKLIF. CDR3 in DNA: TGTGCCTGTGGCATAGTGGGGGATACGCGATCTTACACCGATAAACTCATCTTT.

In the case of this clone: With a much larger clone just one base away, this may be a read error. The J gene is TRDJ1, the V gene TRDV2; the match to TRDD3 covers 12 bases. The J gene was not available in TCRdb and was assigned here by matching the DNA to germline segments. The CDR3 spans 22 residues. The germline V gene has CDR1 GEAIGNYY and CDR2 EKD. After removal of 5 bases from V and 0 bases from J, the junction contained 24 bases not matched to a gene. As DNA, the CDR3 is TGTGCCTGTGGCACGGTGGGAACTGGGGGATACACTCACTCAGAGTACACCGATAAACTCATCTTT. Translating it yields CACGTVGTGGYTHSEYTDKLIF.

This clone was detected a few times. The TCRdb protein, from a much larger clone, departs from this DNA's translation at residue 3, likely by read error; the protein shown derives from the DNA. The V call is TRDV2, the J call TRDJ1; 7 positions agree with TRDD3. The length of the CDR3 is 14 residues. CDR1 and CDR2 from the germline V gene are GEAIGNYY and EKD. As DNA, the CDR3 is TGTGCCCGTGAGCCACTGGGGCGGACCGATAAACTCATCTTT. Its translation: CAREPLGRTDKLIF.

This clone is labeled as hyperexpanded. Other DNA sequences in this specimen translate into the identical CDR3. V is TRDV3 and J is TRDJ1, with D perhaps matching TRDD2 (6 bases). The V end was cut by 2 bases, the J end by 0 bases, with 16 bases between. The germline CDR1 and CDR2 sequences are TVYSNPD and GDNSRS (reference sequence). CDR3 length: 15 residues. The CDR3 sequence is CAFSLLPLYTDKLIF. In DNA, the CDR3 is TGTGCCTTTTCACTCCTTCCGCTGTACACCGATAAACTCATCTTT.

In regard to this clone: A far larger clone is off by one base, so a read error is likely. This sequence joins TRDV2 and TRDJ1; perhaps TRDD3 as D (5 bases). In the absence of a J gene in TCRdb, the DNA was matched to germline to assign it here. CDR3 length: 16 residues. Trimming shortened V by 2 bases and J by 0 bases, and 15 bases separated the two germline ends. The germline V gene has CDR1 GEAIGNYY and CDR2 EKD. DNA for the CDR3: TGTGCCTGTGACATTTTGGGGAATCTTTACACCGATAAACTCATCTTT. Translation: CACDILGNLYTDKLIF.

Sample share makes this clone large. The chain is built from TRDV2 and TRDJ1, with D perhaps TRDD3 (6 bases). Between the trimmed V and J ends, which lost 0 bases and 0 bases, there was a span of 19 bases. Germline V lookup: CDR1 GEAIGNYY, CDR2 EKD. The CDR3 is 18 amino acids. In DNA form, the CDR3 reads TGTGCCTGTGACACCGCAGATACGAAAGCGGAGTACACCGATAAACTCATCTTT. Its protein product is CACDTADTKAEYTDKLIF.

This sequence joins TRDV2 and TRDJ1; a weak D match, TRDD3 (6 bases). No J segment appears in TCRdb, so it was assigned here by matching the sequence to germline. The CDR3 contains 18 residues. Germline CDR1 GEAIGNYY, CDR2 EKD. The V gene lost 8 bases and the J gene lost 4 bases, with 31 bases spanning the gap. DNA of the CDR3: TGTGCCTTTGATACGGATATCCTTACCCTAGGGCTGGACGATAAACTCATCTTT. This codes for CAFDTDILTLGLDDKLIF.

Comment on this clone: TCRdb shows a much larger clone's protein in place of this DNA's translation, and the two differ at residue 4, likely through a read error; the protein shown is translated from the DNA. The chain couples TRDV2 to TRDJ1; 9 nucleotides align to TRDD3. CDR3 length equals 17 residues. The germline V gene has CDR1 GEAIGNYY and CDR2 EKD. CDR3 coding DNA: TGTGCCTGTAACACTTTGGGCGGACTGGGGGACCAGTATAAACTCATCTTT. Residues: CACNTLGGLGDQYKLIF.

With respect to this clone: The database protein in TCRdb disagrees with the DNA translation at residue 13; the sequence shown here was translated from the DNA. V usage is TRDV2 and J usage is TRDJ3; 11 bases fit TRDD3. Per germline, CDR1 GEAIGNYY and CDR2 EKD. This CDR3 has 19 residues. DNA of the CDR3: TGTGCCTGTGACACCGGTTTGGGGGATACGTCCTGGGGCACCCGACAGATGTTTTTC. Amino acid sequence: CACDTGLGDTSWGTRQMFF.

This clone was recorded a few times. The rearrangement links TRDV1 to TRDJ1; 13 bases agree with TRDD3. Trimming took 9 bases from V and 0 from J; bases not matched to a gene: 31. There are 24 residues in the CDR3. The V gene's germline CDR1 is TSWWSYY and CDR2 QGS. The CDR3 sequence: CALGGPPLLFTEYWGIRYTDKLIF. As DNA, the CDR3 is TGTGCTCTCGGAGGCCCCCCCCTACTCTTTACCGAGTACTGGGGGATACGATACACCGATAAACTCATCTTT.

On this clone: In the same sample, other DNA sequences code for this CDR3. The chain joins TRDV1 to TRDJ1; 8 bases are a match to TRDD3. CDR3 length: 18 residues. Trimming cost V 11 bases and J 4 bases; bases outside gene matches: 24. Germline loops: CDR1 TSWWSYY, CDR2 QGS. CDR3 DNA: TGTGCTTACGGTAAAAGAGGGACGTTACTGGGGGGAAACGATAAACTCATCTTT. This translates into CAYGKRGTLLGGNDKLIF.

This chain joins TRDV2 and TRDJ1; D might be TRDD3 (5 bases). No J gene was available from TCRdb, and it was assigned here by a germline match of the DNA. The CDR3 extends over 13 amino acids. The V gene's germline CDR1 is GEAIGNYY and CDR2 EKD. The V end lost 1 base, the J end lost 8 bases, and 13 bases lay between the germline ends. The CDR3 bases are TGTGCCTGTGACACTTGGGACGGGGAGAAACTCATCTTT. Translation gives CACDTWDGEKLIF.

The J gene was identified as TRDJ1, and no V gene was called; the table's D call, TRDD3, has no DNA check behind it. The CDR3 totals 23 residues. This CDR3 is CALGDHLPTIWGLPAVDTDKLIF. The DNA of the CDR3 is TGTGCTCTTGGGGACCATCTTCCTACGATCTGGGGTCTCCCCGCCGTGGACACCGATAAACTCATCTTT.

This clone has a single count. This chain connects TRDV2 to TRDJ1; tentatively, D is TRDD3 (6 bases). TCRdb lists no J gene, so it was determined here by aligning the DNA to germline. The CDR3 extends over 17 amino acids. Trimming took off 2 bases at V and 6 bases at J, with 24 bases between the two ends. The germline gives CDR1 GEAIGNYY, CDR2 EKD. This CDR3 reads CACDRRGEARYPYKLIF. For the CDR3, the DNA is TGTGCCTGTGACAGACGGGGGGAGGCGCGGTACCCCTATAAACTCATCTTT.

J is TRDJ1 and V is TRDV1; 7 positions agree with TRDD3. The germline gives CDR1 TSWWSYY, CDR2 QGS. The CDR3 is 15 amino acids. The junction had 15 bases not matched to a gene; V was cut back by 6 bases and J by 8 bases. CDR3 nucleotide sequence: TGTGCTCTTGGCGACCTCCGTTACTGGGGATCCAAACTCATCTTT. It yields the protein CALGDLRYWGSKLIF.